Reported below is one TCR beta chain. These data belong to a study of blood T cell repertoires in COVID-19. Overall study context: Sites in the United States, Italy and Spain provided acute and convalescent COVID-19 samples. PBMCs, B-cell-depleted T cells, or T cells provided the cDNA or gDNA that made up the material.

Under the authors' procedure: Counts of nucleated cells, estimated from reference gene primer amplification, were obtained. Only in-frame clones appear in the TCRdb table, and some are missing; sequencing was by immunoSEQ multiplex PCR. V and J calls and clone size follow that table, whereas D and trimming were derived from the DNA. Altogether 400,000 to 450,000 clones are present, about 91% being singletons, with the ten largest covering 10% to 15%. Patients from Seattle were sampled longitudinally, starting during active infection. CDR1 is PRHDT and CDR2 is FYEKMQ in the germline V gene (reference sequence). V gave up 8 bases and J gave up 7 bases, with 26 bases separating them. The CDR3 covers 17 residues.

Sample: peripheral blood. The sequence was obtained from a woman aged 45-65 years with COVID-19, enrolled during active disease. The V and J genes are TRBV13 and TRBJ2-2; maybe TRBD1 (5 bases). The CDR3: CASGLFETVVPDGELFF. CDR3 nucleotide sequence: TGTGCCAGCGGATTATTCGAGACAGTCGTCCCAGACGGGGAGCTGTTTTTT.